The source of this TCR beta chain is a study of T-cell reconstitution after alpha-beta-depleted transplantation in children. Using unique molecular identifiers, the investigators prepared the TCRbeta library. One entry per CDR3 protein results from TCRdb running MiXCR on the PCR reads. Of around 530,000 distinct CDR3 sequences listed, about 30% were seen once; the top ten hold 2% to 3%. This clonotype has just a few counts. CDR3 size: 15 residues. V was clipped by 4 bases and J by 8 bases, with 18 bases between them. From germline, CDR1 is MGHDK and CDR2 SYGVNS. This chain links TRBV25-1 with TRBJ2-1; D is uncertain. The origin of this receptor is a human donor who donated a stem cell graft to a child with aplastic anemia. Specimen: PBMCs from the stem cell graft donor, collected from the stem cell graft. CDR3 in amino acids: CASSGAGKKHDEQFF. DNA for the CDR3: TGTGCCAGCAGTGGGGCCGGAAAGAAACACGATGAGCAGTTCTTC.